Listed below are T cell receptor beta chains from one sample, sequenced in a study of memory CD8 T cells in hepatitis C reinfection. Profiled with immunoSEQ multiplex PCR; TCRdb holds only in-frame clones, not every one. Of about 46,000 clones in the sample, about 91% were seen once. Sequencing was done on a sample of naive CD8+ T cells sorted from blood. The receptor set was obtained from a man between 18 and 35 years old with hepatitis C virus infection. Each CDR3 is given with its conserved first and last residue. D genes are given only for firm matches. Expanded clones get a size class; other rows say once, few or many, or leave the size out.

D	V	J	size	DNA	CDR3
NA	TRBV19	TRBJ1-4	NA	TGTGCCAGTAGTAGCGGGGGCGCGACGGAAAAACTGTTTTTT	CASSSGGATEKLFF
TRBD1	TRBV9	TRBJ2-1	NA	TGTGCCAGCAGCCAGAGTGGGACAGACGCCGGGGATGAGCAGTTCTTC	CASSQSGTDAGDEQFF
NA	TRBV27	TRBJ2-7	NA	TGTGCCAGCACCCAGGGGCGAGGAAACTACGAGCAGTACTTC	CASTQGRGNYEQYF
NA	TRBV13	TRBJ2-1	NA	TGTGCCAGCAGCGTCAGTCGCTCCTACAATGAGCAGTTCTTC	CASSVSRSYNEQFF
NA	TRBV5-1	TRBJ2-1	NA	TGCGCCAGCAGCTTGGAACAGGTCTCCTACAATGAGCAGTTCTTC	CASSLEQVSYNEQFF
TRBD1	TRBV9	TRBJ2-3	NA	TGTGCCAGCAGCAACGACAGGGGTAGAACAGATACGCAGTATTTT	CASSNDRGRTDTQYF
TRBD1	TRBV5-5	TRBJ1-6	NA	TGTGCCAGCAGCTTGGAGTGGTACAGGGGGCTTTTTTCACCCCTCCACTTT	CASSLEWYRGLFSPLHF
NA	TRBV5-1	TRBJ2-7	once	TGCGCCAGCAGCCCAGAAGGACAGACTCGCCACTACGAGCAGTACTTC	CASSPEGQTRHYEQYF
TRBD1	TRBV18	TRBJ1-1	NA	TGTGCCAGCTCACAGCAGGGGGGGACAGGGGCTGAAGCTTTCTTT	CASSQQGGTGAEAFF
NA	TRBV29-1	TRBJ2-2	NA	TGCAGCGTGGTGCAGGAGAACACCGGGGAGCTGTTTTTT	CSVVQENTGELFF
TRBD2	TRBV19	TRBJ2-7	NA	TGTGCCAGTAGTGCCGGGGACGGGGGGTACGAGCAGTACTTC	CASSAGDGGYEQYF
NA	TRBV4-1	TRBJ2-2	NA	TGCGCCAGCAGCCAAGATCGGGGGAACACCGGGGAGCTGTTTTTT	CASSQDRGNTGELFF
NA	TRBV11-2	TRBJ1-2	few	TGTGCCAGCCTTTGGGCAGGGAGGGAGGAGGGCTACACCTTC	CASLWAGREEGYTF
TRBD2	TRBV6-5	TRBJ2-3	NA	TGTGCCAGCAGCGCCCCCGGGGGGGGACAAGATACGCAGTATTTT	CASSAPGGGQDTQYF
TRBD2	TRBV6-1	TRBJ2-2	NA	TGTGCCAGCAGTGAACTGGTGACTAGCGGGGTCCGTGGCACCGGGGAGCTGTTTTTT	CASSELVTSGVRGTGELFF
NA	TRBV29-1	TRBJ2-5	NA	TGCAGCGTTGAGTTCGCAGTTATCGTAGAGACCCAGTACTTC	CSVEFAVIVETQYF
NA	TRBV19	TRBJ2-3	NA	TGTGCCAGTAGTCTCCTGGACAGAAACACAGATACGCAGTATTTT	CASSLLDRNTDTQYF
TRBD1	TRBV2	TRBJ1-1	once	TGTGCCAGCAGGGGACAGGGGGTCACTGAAGCTTTCTTT	CASRGQGVTEAFF
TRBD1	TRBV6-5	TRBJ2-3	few	TGTGCCAGCAGTTACGGACAGGGGAGCACAGATACGCAGTATTTT	CASSYGQGSTDTQYF
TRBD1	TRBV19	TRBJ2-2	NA	TGTGCCAGTAGCCCTCCACCGGGACAGGGGGCGGGCACCGGGGAGCTGTTTTTT	CASSPPPGQGAGTGELFF
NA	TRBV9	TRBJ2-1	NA	TGTGCCAGCAGCTTACGACTCGTTCCGCCGTACAATGAGCAGTTCTTC	CASSLRLVPPYNEQFF
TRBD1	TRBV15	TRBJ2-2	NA	TGTGCCACCAGCCCCACAGGGGGCGGAACCGGGGAGCTGTTTTTT	CATSPTGGGTGELFF
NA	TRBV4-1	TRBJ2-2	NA	TGCGCCAGCAGCCAAGATGAGGTCACCGGGGAGCTGTTTTTT	CASSQDEVTGELFF
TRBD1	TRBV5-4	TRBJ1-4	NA	TGTGCCAGCAGCTTCAGGGGGAAGGAAAAACTGTTTTTT	CASSFRGKEKLFF
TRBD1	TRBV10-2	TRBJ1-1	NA	TGCGCCAGCAGTGAGTCGATGGGCAGGGGGACAGACACTGAAGCTTTCTTT	CASSESMGRGTDTEAFF
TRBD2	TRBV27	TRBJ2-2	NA	TGTGCCAGCAGTTTATTGGCGGGGGGCTACACCGGGGAGCTGTTTTTT	CASSLLAGGYTGELFF
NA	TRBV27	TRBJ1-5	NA	TGTGCCAGCAGTTTTGGGGGCAGCAATCAGCCCCAGCATTTT	CASSFGGSNQPQHF
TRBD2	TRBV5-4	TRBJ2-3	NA	TGTGCCAGCAGCCCGGGACTAGCGAAATATACGCAGTATTTT	CASSPGLAKYTQYF
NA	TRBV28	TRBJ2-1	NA	TGTGCCAGCAGCCGCCCAAGGGGAGGCTACAATGAGCAGTTCTTC	CASSRPRGGYNEQFF
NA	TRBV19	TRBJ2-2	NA	TGTGCCAGTAGTTCGGGGTCGAGGAGCACCGGGGAGCTGTTTTTT	CASSSGSRSTGELFF
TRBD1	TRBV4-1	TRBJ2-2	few	TGCGCCAGCACCGCAAGGACAGGGGGCTGGGAGGAGCTGTTTTTT	CASTARTGGWEELFF
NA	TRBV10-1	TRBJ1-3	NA	TGCGCCAGCAAGAGTAGCTCTGGAAACACCATATATTTT	CASKSSSGNTIYF
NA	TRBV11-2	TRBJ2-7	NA	TGTGCCAGCAGAAACAATCTAGACCACGAGCAGTACTTC	CASRNNLDHEQYF
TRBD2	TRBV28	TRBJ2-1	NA	TGTGCCAGCAGTTTGTCAGGGGTAGGACTAGCGGGAGATCTGGAGTTCTTC	CASSLSGVGLAGDLEFF
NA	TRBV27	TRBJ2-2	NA	TGTGCCAGCAGCCCCGGGTCGAACACCGGGGAGCTGTTTTTT	CASSPGSNTGELFF
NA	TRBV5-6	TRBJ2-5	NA	TGTGCCAGCAGCTGGGGGAATCAGGGGTGGGAGACCCAGTACTTC	CASSWGNQGWETQYF
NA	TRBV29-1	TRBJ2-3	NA	TGCAGCGTTCATGTTGATACGCAGTATTTT	CSVHVDTQYF